This passage covers 16 T cell receptor beta chains from one sample sequenced in a study of blood T cells in healthy people across ages. With a J-beta primer mix and a sample-barcoded 5' primer, a second PCR ran about 6 to 11 cycles. TCRdb reprocessed the 5' RACE reads with MiXCR, giving one entry per CDR3 protein. In the table there are some 900,000 distinct CDR3 sequences, 48% of which are singletons. What was sequenced was blood. These receptors were collected from a man aged 25 to 40 in good health.

The chain carries TRBV12-3 or TRBV12-4 and TRBJ2-7, with 10 bases identical to TRBD2. The V and J ends lost 6 bases and 2 bases, in that order; junction bases with no gene match: 10. The CDR3 covers 16 residues. CDR3 region: CASRASTSGVPYEQYF. The CDR3 DNA follows: TGTGCCAGCAGAGCTTCCACTAGCGGGGTTCCCTACGAGCAGTACTTC.

This clonotype was seen a handful of times. This chain links TRBV3-1 with TRBJ2-7; 7 bases are a match to TRBD2. This CDR3 has 15 residues. Germline values: CDR1 LGHDT, CDR2 YNNKEL (reference sequence). J lost 0 bases, V lost 1 base, and 3 bases had no gene match. In nucleotides, the CDR3 is TGTGCCAGCAGCCAAGCTAGCGGAAGCTCCTACGAGCAGTACTTC. Its translation is CASSQASGSSYEQYF.

This clonotype has a handful of counts. This chain uses TRBV7-2 with TRBJ2-1, with D unclear. Germline V gene sequence: CDR1 SGHTA, CDR2 FQGNSA. The CDR3 is made up of 14 amino acids. V was cut by 0 bases and J by 12 bases, with 15 bases left in between. CDR3 bases: TGTGCCAGCAGCTTAGCACCACCCAGGATGGGGCAGTTCTTC. Protein sequence: CASSLAPPRMGQFF.

This clonotype came up a few times. The genes are TRBV9 and TRBJ2-7; D unresolved. V was trimmed by 4 bases and J by 2 bases, leaving 13 bases between them. This CDR3 comprises 14 residues. The germline V gene encodes CDR1 SGDLS and CDR2 YYNGEE. The CDR3 bases are TGTGCCAGCAGCCTTCGGTCGGATACCTACGAGCAGTACTTC. Encoded protein: CASSLRSDTYEQYF. The full variable domain, completed using reference TRBV9 and TRBJ2-7, is DSGVTQTPKHLITATGQRVTLRCSPRSGDLSVYWYQQSLDQGLQFLIQYYNGEERAKGNILERFSAQQFPDLHSELNLSSLELGDSALYFCASSLRSDTYEQYFGPGTRLTVT.

This clonotype occurred once. The genes are TRBV30 and TRBJ1-6; D is possibly TRBD1 (5 bases). CDR3 length: 15 amino acids. Germline values: CDR1 GTSNPN, CDR2 SVGIG (reference sequence). V was pared by 0 bases and J by 9 bases, with 15 bases between. The CDR3 coding sequence is TGTGCCTGGAGTGTAGGAGACAGCGGACTTTCACCCCTCCACTTT. Translating gives CAWSVGDSGLSPLHF.

This sequence joins TRBV6-1 and TRBJ1-1; no clear D gene. Germline values: CDR1 MNHNS, CDR2 SASEGT. Trimming removed 0 bases at V and 4 bases at J, with 9 bases between. This CDR3 has 14 amino acids. CDR3 nucleotide sequence: TGTGCCAGCAGTGAAGCCTTCAGTTCCACTGAAGCTTTCTTT. Residues: CASSEAFSSTEAFF.

The chain joins TRBV7-9 to TRBJ2-2; D is undetermined. V gave up 4 bases and J gave up 10 bases, with 10 bases separating them. The CDR3 loop spans 12 amino acids. Looked up from germline, CDR1 is SEHNR and CDR2 is FQNEAQ (reference sequence). The CDR3 spells CASSSSVAELFF. DNA for the CDR3: TGTGCCAGCAGCTCCTCTGTTGCGGAGCTGTTTTTT. Looking up the rest from reference TRBV7-9 and TRBJ2-2 gives the full variable domain: DTGVSQNPRHKITKRGQNVTFRCDPISEHNRLYWYRQTLGQGPEFLTYFQNEAQLEKSRLLSDRFSAERPKGSFSTLEIQRTEQGDSAMYLCASSSSVAELFFGEGSRLTVL.

This chain connects TRBV11-3 to TRBJ1-2; D gene uncertain. The germline V and J ends were trimmed by 8 bases and 3 bases, with 10 bases remaining between them. The CDR3 covers 12 residues. Germline CDR1 is SGHNT and CDR2 is YENEEA. In DNA form, the CDR3 reads TGTGCCAGCTGGGAGGAAGACTATGGCTACACCTTC. Amino acid sequence: CASWEEDYGYTF.

The gene calls are TRBV7-3 and TRBJ2-5, with D tentatively TRBD2 (6 bases). The CDR3 contains 15 residues. The germline V gene has CDR1 SGHTA and CDR2 FQGTGA. V lost 5 bases, J lost 11 bases, and 24 bases lay in between. The CDR3 bases are TGTGCCAGCAGCCCCGGGTCGAGCAAAACGGGGGAGCAGTACTTC. Its protein product is CASSPGSSKTGEQYF.

The CDR3 protein is CASTQGFGLGLDEQFF. The CDR3 DNA reads as TGTGCCAGCACCCAGGGGTTTGGACTAGGTCTCGATGAGCAGTTCTTC. The genes are TRBV12-3 or TRBV12-4 and TRBJ2-1; TRBD2 is a possible D gene (7 bases). The CDR3 runs 16 residues. V gave up 7 bases and J gave up 8 bases, with 24 bases separating them.

For this clonotype: The final CDR3 position lacks the conserved phenylalanine or tryptophan, pointing to a likely read error. The V call is TRBV5-1, the J call TRBJ2-1, with TRBD1 as a possible D gene (6 bases). The CDR3 consists of 14 residues. V lost 4 bases and J 4 bases, leaving 12 bases between the germline ends. Germline V gives CDR1 SGHRS, CDR2 YFSETQ. In DNA form, the CDR3 reads TGCGCCAGCAGCCGGACAGAGGTTTACAATGAGCAGTTCTTA. This translates into CASSRTEVYNEQFL.

Comments on this clonotype: One junction end disagrees with the germline gene, perhaps due to a read error. The chain has TRBV20-1 and TRBJ2-4; TRBD1 or TRBD2 may be the D gene (5 bases each). The J call could be wrong; TRBJ2-7 is a better fit for the DNA end. The CDR3 length is 13 residues. Germline assignment: CDR1 DFQATT and CDR2 SNEGSKA (reference sequence). CDR3 protein: CSTSNRGAYEQYF. The CDR3 nucleotides are TGCAGTACTAGTAATAGAGGGGCCTACGAGCAGTACTTC.

On this clonotype: Possible read error: a much larger clone is one base away. The chain carries TRBV3-1 and TRBJ2-5, with 9 bases identical to TRBD1. The J call could be wrong; TRBJ2-7 is a better fit for the DNA end. Germline V gene data show CDR1 as LGHDT and CDR2 as YNNKEL (reference sequence). This CDR3 contains 14 residues. Here the CDR3 reads CASSHGTGIYEQYF. The CDR3 DNA reads as TGTGCCAGCAGCCACGGGACAGGGATCTACGAGCAGTACTTC.

This clonotype turned up a few times. The chain links TRBV4-1 to TRBJ2-1; TRBD2 matches at 9 bases. The CDR3 spans 16 residues. Germline CDR1 reads MGHRA; CDR2 reads YSYEKL. Trimming removed 3 bases from V and 4 bases from J; junction bases left unmatched: 7. In nucleotides, the CDR3 is TGCGCCAGCAGCCACCCCCCAGCGGGGGGTTACAATGAGCAGTTCTTC. Its protein product is CASSHPPAGGYNEQFF.

J is TRBJ2-4 and V is TRBV28, with D uncertain. The J call may be in error: the DNA end matches TRBJ2-7 better. Germline V CDR1 and CDR2: MDHEN, SYDVKM. The CDR3 contains 14 residues. The CDR3 reads CASSVSGKSYEQYF. The DNA for the CDR3 is TGTGCCAGCAGTGTATCGGGCAAGTCCTACGAGCAGTACTTC.

The rearrangement joins TRBV7-2 to TRBJ2-3; D not certain. Germline CDR1 reads SGHTA; CDR2 reads FQGNSA. V lost 1 base and J 4 bases, leaving 12 bases between the germline ends. The CDR3 is made up of 15 amino acids. The CDR3 sequence: CASSLVPRAPDTQYF. The CDR3 DNA follows: TGTGCCAGCAGCTTAGTTCCCCGGGCCCCAGATACGCAGTATTTT. Filled out from reference TRBV7-2 and TRBJ2-3, the complete variable domain reads GAGVSQSPSNKVTEKGKDVELRCDPISGHTALYWYRQSLGQGLEFLIYFQGNSAPDKSGLPSDRFSAERTGGSVSTLTIQRTQQEDSAVYLCASSLVPRAPDTQYFGPGTRLTVL.